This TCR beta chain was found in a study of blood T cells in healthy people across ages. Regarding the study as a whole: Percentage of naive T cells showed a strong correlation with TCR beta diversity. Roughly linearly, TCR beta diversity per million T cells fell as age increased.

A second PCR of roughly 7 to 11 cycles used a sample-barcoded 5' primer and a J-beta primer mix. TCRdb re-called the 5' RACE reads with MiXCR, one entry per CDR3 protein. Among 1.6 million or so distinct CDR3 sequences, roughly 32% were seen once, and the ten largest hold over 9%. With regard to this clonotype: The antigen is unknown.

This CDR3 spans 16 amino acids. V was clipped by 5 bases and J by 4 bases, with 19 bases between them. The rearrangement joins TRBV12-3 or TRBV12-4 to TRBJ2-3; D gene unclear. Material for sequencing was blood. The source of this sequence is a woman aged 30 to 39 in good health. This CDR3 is CASSPQLGWDADTQYF. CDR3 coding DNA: TGTGCCAGCAGTCCCCAGCTGGGATGGGATGCAGATACGCAGTATTTT.